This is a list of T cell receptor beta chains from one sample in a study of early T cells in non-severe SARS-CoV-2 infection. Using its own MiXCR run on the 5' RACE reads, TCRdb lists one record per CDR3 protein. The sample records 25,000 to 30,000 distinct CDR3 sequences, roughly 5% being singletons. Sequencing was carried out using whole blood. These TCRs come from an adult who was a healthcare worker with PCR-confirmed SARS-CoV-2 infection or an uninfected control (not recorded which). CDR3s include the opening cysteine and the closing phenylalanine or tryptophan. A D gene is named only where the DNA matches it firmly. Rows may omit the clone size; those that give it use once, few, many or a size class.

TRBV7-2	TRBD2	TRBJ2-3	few	TGTGCCAGCAGCGTTAGCGGGGGGCACGATACGCAGTATTTT	CASSVSGGHDTQYF
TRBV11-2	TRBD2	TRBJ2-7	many	TGTGCCAGCAGCTCGACTAGCGGGGGGGCCTACGAGCAGTACTTC	CASSSTSGGAYEQYF
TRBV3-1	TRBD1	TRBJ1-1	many	TGTGCCAGCAGCCAAGCCACAGGGGAGAGGACTGAAGCTTTCTTT	CASSQATGERTEAFF
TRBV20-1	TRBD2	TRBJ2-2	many	TGCAGTGCTAGAGATCTTCAAGCGGGAGACACCGGGGAGCTGTTTTTT	CSARDLQAGDTGELFF
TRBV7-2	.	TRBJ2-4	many	TGTGCCAGCAGCTTAGCAGGGTCGCACATTCAGTACTTC	CASSLAGSHIQYF
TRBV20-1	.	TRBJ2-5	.	TGCAGTGCTATGACGGGAGTCACGGAGACCCAGTACTTC	CSAMTGVTETQYF
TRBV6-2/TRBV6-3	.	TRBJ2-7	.	TGTGCCAGCAGTTACCCAACCGTCACTAGGTCGAGCTCCTACGAGCAGTACTTC	CASSYPTVTRSSSYEQYF
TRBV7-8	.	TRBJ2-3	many	TGTGCCAGCAGCCCAACTCCTGCCTCAGATACGCAGTATTTT	CASSPTPASDTQYF
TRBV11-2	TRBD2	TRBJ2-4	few	TGTGCCAGCAGCTTAGTAGCGGGAGCCAAAAACATTCAGTACTTC	CASSLVAGAKNIQYF
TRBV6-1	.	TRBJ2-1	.	TGTGCCACTTCGGTGAGGGGGATTTCCTACAATGAGCAGTTCTTC	CATSVRGISYNEQFF
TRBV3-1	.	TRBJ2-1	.	TGTGCCAGCAGCCAAGCGGGAGTTTATGAGCAGTTCTTC	CASSQAGVYEQFF
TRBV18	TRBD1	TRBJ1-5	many	TGTGCCAGCTCAGCGCAGGGGGCACCTAGAAATCAGCCCCAGCATTTT	CASSAQGAPRNQPQHF
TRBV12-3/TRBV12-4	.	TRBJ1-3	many	TGTGCCAGCAGTTCCGTACTCAGGGCCACCATATATTTT	CASSSVLRATIYF
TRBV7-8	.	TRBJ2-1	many	TGTGCCAGCAGCTTAATAGCTTTCGATGAGCAGTTCTTC	CASSLIAFDEQFF
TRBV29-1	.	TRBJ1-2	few	TGCAGCGTTGAATCTTGGGTGTGGGCGGGCTATGGCTACACCTTC	CSVESWVWAGYGYTF
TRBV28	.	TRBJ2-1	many	TGTGCCAGCAGTTCCCCAAGCAACTACAATGAGCAGTTCTTC	CASSSPSNYNEQFF
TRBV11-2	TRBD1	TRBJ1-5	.	TGTGCCAGCAGTGTAGGGGGCTTCAATCAGCCCCAGCATTTT	CASSVGGFNQPQHF